This is a list of T cell receptor beta chains from one sample in a study of CD8+CD57+ T cells in acquired aplastic anemia. In TCRdb, the reads were re-called with MiXCR into one record per CDR3 protein. This sample has approximately 160,000 distinct CDR3 sequences, with roughly 48% found just once. Sequenced sample: sorted CD4+, CD8+, or CD8+CD57+ T cells (not recorded which) from PBMCs. These receptors were taken from a human donor in good health. Both conserved end residues are part of each CDR3. A D gene is named only where the DNA matches it firmly. Rows may omit the clone size; those that give it use once, few, many or a size class.

D gene | clone size | J gene | V gene | CDR3 DNA | CDR3 protein
NA | many | TRBJ1-2 | TRBV6-1 | TGTGCCAGCAGTCCTTCGGACGGGGGCTATGGCTACACCTTC | CASSPSDGGYGYTF
TRBD2 | NA | TRBJ2-5 | TRBV10-2 | TGCGCCAGCAGTCGGGGAAGGACTAGCGGGGGCCGGGAGACCCAGTACTTC | CASSRGRTSGGRETQYF
TRBD1 | NA | TRBJ2-1 | TRBV24-1 | TGTGCCACCAGTGACCGGGACAGGGCTAATGAGCAGTTCTTC | CATSDRDRANEQFF
NA | many | TRBJ2-3 | TRBV6-1 | TGTGCCAGCGGTGGTAGCGGTGGTACGCAGTATTTT | CASGGSGGTQYF
TRBD1 | many | TRBJ1-2 | TRBV6-2/TRBV6-3 | TGTGCCAGCAGTTACTCGAGACAGGGGGCAGAAGGCTACACCTTC | CASSYSRQGAEGYTF
TRBD2 | NA | TRBJ2-7 | TRBV19 | TGTGCCAGTAAGAGCGGGGGGACCTACGAGCAGTACTTC | CASKSGGTYEQYF
NA | NA | TRBJ2-1 | TRBV24-1 | TGTGCCACCTCGAGACAAGACAATGAGCAGTTCTTC | CATSRQDNEQFF
NA | NA | TRBJ2-7 | TRBV6-1 | TGTGCCAGCAGCCGGACGGCCGAGCAGTACTTC | CASSRTAEQYF
TRBD1 | few | TRBJ1-3 | TRBV7-7 | TGTGCTAGCAGCTTAGAGACAGGGCCTGGAAACACCATATATTTT | CASSLETGPGNTIYF
NA | many | TRBJ2-7 | TRBV5-1 | TGCGCCAGCAGCTTGGTCTCAGGGCTGCAGTACTTC | CASSLVSGLQYF
TRBD2 | many | TRBJ2-3 | TRBV10-3 | TGTGCCATCAGTGAGACTAGCGCCACAGATACGCAGTATTTT | CAISETSATDTQYF
NA | many | TRBJ1-1 | TRBV9 | TGTGCCAGCAGCGTAGCAGGTACTAAAGGAACTGAAGCTTTCTTT | CASSVAGTKGTEAFF
NA | NA | TRBJ2-7 | TRBV10-2 | TGCGCCAGCAGTGAGATAGCAGGGAGGACCTACGAGCAGTACTTC | CASSEIAGRTYEQYF
TRBD2 | many | TRBJ2-7 | TRBV20-1 | TGCGGAGCCCCGGTGGGCGGGAGGGTCGAGCAGTACTTC | CGAPVGGRVEQYF
TRBD1 | NA | TRBJ2-2 | TRBV4-3 | TGCGCCAGCAGCCCCGGGACAGGGAAGAACACCAGGGAGCTGTTTTTT | CASSPGTGKNTRELFF
NA | NA | TRBJ2-7 | TRBV5-4 | TGTGCCAGCAGCTTGGCGTACGGAGAGCAGTACTTC | CASSLAYGEQYF
NA | NA | TRBJ1-2 | TRBV10-2 | TGCGCCAGCAGTGAACCAGCTAACTATGGCTACACCTTC | CASSEPANYGYTF
TRBD2 | NA | TRBJ2-1 | TRBV2 | TGTGCCAGCAGTGAAGCGCATGGGGGAGGGATATTGGCCAACAATGAGCAGTTCTTC | CASSEAHGGGILANNEQFF
TRBD1 | many | TRBJ1-1 | TRBV29-1 | TGCAGCGACTGGACAGGGCGGCGTGAAACTGAAGCTTTCTTT | CSDWTGRRETEAFF
NA | few | TRBJ1-2 | TRBV2 | TGTGCCAGTAGTCTTGCCGGGGCACCTTATGGCTACACCTTC | CASSLAGAPYGYTF
NA | NA | TRBJ1-5 | TRBV24-1 | TGTGCCACCACGAGTGGGAATTTAGGCAATCAGCCCCAGCATTTT | CATTSGNLGNQPQHF
TRBD1 | NA | TRBJ2-6 | TRBV6-2/TRBV6-3 | TGTGCCAGCAGTTACCCTAAGACAGGGGATCTCTCTGGGGCCAACGTCCTGACTTTC | CASSYPKTGDLSGANVLTF
TRBD1 | NA | TRBJ1-2 | TRBV5-1 | TGCGCCAGCAGCTTGTCGGACAGGGGGTATGGCTACACCTTC | CASSLSDRGYGYTF
NA | many | TRBJ2-7 | TRBV20-1 | TGCAGTGCTCCCCGACCAGGAACCTACGAGCAGTACTTC | CSAPRPGTYEQYF
NA | NA | TRBJ1-6 | TRBV5-8 | TGTGCCAGCAGCTTGGGCAGGCAATCACCCCTCCACTTT | CASSLGRQSPLHF
NA | many | TRBJ1-4 | TRBV7-2 | TGTGCCAGCAGTCCACACGGGACATCTGAAAAACTGTTTTTT | CASSPHGTSEKLFF
NA | NA | TRBJ1-2 | TRBV10-3 | TGTGCCATCAGCCCTGGGGAGTATGGCTACACCTTC | CAISPGEYGYTF
NA | NA | TRBJ2-7 | TRBV2 | TGTGCCAGCGTACCCAATTCGAACTCATACGAGCAGTACTTC | CASVPNSNSYEQYF
NA | many | TRBJ2-7 | TRBV20-1 | TGCAGTGCTCTCGAGGGGCAGAGTCCCTCCTACGAGCAGTACTTC | CSALEGQSPSYEQYF
TRBD2 | many | TRBJ2-2 | TRBV10-2 | TGCGCCAGCAGTGATATTAGGCTAGCGGGAGGGCCTGGCGGGGAGCTGTTTTTT | CASSDIRLAGGPGGELFF
TRBD2 | NA | TRBJ2-3 | TRBV20-1 | TGCAGTGCTCAAGCGGGGGCGAGAACAGATACGCAGTATTTT | CSAQAGARTDTQYF
NA | many | TRBJ1-1 | TRBV7-8 | TGTGCCAGCAGCTTAAACAGAGTGAGGACTGAAGCTTTCTTT | CASSLNRVRTEAFF
NA | few | TRBJ2-7 | TRBV29-1 | TGCAGCGTTGAAGAAGTAGGGGCAGGGAGCGACGAGCAGTACTTC | CSVEEVGAGSDEQYF
TRBD1 | many | TRBJ2-2 | TRBV6-1 | TGTGCCAGCTCCGAAACGGGACAGATGACCAGGGAGCTGTTTTTT | CASSETGQMTRELFF
TRBD2 | NA | TRBJ2-7 | TRBV19 | TGTGCCAGTAGTATCCCAGGGAGGGCCTACGAGCAGTACTTC | CASSIPGRAYEQYF
NA | NA | TRBJ2-3 | TRBV5-1 | TGCGCCAGCAGCCCCCGGGACCCCACAGATACGCAGTATTTT | CASSPRDPTDTQYF